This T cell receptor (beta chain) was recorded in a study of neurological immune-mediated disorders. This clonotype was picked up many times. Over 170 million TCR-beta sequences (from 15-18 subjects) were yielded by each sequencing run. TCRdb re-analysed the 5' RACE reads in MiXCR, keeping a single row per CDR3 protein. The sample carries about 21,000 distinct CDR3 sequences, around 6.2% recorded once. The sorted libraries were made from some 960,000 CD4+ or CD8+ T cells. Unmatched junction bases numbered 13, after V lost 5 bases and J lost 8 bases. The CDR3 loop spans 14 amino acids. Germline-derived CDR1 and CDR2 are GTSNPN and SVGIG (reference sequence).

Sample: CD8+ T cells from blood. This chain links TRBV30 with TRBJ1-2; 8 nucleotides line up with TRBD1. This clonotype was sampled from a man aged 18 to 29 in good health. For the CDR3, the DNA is TGTGCCTGGGGGGTGACAGGGGCCCTGTGGGGCTACACCTTC. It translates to CAWGVTGALWGYTF.